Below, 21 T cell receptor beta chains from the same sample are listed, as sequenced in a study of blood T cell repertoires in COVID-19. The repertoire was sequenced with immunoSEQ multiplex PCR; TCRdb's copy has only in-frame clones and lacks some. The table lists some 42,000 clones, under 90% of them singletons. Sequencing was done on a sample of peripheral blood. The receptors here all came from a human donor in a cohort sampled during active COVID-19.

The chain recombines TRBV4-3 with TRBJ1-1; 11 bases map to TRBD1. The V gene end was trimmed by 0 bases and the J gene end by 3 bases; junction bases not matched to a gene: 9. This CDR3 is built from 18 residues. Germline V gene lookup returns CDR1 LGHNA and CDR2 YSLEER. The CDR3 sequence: CASSQEYRTGGPDTEAFF. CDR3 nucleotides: TGCGCCAGCAGCCAAGAGTATAGGACAGGGGGCCCGGACACTGAAGCTTTCTTT.

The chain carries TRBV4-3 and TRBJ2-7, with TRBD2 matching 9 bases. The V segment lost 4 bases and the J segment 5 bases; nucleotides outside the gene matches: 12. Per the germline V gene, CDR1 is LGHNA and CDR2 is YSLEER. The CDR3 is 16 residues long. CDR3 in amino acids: CASSRARGGGADEQYF. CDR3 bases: TGCGCCAGCAGCCGCGCTCGGGGCGGGGGGGCCGACGAGCAGTACTTC.

This chain's CDR3 is CASSLGDSSYEQYF. CDR3 nucleotides: TGTGCCAGCAGCTTAGGGGACAGTTCCTACGAGCAGTACTTC. The V gene is TRBV7-9, the J gene TRBJ2-7; 7 bases are shared with TRBD1. Germline V gene lookup returns CDR1 SEHNR and CDR2 FQNEAQ (reference sequence). This CDR3 spans 14 amino acids. Germline trimming cut 1 base from V and 1 base from J; bases unmatched to any gene: 1.

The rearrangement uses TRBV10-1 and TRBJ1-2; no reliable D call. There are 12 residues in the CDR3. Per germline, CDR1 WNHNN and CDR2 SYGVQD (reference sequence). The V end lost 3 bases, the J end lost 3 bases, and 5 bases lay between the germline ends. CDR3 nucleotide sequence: TGCGCCAGCAGTGATAACTACTATGGCTACACCTTC. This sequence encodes CASSDNYYGYTF.

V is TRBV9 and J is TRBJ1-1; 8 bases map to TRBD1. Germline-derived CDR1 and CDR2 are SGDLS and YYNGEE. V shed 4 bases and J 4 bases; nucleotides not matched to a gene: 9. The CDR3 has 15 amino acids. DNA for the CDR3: TGTGCCAGCAGCCTATCGACAGGGGAAGGCACTGAAGCTTTCTTT. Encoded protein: CASSLSTGEGTEAFF. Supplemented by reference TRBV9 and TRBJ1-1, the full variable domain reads DSGVTQTPKHLITATGQRVTLRCSPRSGDLSVYWYQQSLDQGLQFLIQYYNGEERAKGNILERFSAQQFPDLHSELNLSSLELGDSALYFCASSLSTGEGTEAFFGQGTRLTVV.

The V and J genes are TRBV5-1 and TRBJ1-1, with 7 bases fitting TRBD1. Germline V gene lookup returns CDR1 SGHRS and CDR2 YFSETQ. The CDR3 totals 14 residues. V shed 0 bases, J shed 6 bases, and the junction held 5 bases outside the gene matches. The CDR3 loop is CASSLGQGGPEAFF. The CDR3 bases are TGCGCCAGCAGCTTGGGACAGGGTGGTCCTGAAGCTTTCTTT.

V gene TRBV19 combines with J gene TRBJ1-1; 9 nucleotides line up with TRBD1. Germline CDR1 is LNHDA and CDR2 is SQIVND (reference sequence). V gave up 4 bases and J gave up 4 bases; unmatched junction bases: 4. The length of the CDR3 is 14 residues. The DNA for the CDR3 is TGTGCCAGTAGTACTACAGGGGGCCGCACTGAAGCTTTCTTT. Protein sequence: CASSTTGGRTEAFF.

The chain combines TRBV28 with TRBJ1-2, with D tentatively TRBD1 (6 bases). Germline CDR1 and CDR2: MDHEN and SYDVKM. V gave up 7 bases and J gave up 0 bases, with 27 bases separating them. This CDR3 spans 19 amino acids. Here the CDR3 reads CASTGGRGSGTHPNYGYTF. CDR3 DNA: TGTGCCAGCACGGGTGGTAGAGGGTCTGGGACACATCCTAACTATGGCTACACCTTC.

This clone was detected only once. The CDR3 region is CASSGGGRLNTEAFF. CDR3 nucleotides: TGTGCCAGCAGCGGTGGGGGCAGGCTGAACACTGAAGCTTTCTTT. The rearrangement uses TRBV5-4 and TRBJ1-1; D may be TRBD1 (6 bases). CDR1 and CDR2 (germline): SGHNT, YYREEE (reference sequence). The CDR3 runs 15 residues. V gave up 4 bases and J gave up 0 bases, with 13 bases separating them.

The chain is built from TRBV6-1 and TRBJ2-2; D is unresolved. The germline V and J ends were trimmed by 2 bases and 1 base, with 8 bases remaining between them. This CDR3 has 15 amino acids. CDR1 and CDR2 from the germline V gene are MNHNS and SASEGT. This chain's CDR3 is CASSETYRNTGELFF. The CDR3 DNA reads TGTGCCAGCAGTGAAACCTACAGGAACACCGGGGAGCTGTTTTTT.

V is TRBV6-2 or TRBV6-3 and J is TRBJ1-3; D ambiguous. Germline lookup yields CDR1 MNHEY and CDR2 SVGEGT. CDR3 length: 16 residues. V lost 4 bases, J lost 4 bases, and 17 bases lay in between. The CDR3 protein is CASSSTSWAAGNTIYF. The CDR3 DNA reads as TGTGCCAGCAGTTCTACGAGCTGGGCAGCCGGAAACACCATATATTTT.

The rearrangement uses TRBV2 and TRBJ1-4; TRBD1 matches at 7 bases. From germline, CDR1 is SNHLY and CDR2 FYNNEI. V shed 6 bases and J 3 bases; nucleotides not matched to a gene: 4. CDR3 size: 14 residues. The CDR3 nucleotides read TGTGCCAGCAGCGGGACAGTCCCTAATGAAAAACTGTTTTTT. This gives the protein CASSGTVPNEKLFF.

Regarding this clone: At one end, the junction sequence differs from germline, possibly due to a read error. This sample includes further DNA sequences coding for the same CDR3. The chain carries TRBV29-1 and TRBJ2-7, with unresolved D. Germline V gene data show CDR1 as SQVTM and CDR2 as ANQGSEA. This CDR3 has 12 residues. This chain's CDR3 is CSVAVRSYEQYF. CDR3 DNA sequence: TGCAGCGTTGCGGTCAGGTCCTACGAACAGTACTTC.

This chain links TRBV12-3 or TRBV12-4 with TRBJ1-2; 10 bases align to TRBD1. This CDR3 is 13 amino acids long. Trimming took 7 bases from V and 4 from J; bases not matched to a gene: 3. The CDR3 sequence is CASTRTGGYGYTF. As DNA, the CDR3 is TGTGCCAGCACCCGGACAGGGGGCTATGGCTACACCTTC.

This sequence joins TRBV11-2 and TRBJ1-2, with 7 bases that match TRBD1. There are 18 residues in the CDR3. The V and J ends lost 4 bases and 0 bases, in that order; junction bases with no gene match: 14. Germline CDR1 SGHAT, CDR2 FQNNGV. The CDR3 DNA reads TGTGCCAGCAGCTCAACCGCAGGGGGGCGCGTATCTAACTATGGCTACACCTTC. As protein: CASSSTAGGRVSNYGYTF.

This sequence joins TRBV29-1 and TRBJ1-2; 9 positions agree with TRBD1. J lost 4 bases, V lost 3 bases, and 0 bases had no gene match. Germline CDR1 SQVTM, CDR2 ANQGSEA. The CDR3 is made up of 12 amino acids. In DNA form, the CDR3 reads TGCAGCGTTGAGGGACAGGGCTATGGCTACACCTTC. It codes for CSVEGQGYGYTF.

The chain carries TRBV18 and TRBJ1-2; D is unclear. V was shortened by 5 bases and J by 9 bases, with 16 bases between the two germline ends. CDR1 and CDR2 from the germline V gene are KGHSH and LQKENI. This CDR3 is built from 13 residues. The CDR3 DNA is TGTGCCAGCTCAACCGGGAACCAGGTCCGCTACACCTTC. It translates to CASSTGNQVRYTF.

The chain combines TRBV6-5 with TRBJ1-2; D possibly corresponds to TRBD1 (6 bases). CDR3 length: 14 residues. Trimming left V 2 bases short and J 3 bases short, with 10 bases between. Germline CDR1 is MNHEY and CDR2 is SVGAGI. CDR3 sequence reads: CASSYGQWDYGYTF. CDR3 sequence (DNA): TGTGCCAGCAGTTACGGACAGTGGGACTATGGCTACACCTTC.

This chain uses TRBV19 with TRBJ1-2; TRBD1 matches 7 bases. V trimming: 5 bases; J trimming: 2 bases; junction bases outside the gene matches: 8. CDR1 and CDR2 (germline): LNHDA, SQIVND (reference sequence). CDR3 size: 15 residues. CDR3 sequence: CASSHRDRTNYGYTF. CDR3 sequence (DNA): TGTGCCAGTAGTCACCGGGACAGAACAAACTATGGCTACACCTTC.

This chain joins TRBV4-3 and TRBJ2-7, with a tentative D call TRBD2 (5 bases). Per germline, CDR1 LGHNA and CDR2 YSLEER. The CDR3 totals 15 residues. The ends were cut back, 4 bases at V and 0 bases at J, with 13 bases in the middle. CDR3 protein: CASSPEDSGSYEQYF. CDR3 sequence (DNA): TGCGCCAGCAGCCCAGAGGACTCCGGCTCCTACGAGCAGTACTTC.

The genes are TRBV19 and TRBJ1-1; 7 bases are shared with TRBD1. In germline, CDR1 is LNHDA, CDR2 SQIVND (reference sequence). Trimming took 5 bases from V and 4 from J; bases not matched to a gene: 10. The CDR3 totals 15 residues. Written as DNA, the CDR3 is TGTGCCAGTAGTTTCTCCTCTACAGGGGTCACTGAAGCTTTCTTT. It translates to CASSFSSTGVTEAFF.